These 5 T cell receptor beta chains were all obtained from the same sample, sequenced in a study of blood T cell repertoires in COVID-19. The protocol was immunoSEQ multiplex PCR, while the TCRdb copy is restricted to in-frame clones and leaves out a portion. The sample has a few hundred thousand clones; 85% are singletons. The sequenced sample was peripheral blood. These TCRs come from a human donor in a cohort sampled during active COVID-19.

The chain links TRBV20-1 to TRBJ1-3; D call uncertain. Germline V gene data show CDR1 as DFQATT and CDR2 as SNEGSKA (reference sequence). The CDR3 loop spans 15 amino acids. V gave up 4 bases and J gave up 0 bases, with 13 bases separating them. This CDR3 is CSATDPAISGNTIYF. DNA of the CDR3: TGCAGTGCTACTGATCCCGCTATCTCTGGAAACACCATATATTTT.

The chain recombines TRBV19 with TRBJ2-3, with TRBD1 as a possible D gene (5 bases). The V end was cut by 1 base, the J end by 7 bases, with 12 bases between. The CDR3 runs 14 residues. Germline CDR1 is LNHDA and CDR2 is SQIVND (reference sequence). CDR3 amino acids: CASSIVGRANTQYF. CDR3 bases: TGTGCCAGTAGTATAGTCGGCAGGGCGAATACGCAGTATTTT. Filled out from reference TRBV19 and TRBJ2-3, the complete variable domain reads DGGITQSPKYLFRKEGQNVTLSCEQNLNHDAMYWYRQDPGQGLRLIYYSQIVNDFQKGDIAEGYSVSREKKESFPLTVTSAQKNPTAFYLCASSIVGRANTQYFGPGTRLTVL.

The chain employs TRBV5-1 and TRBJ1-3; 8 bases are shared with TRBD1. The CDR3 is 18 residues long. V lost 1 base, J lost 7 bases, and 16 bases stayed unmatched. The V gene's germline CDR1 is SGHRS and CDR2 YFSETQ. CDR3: CASSLSTGESLGYNTIYF. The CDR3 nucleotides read TGCGCCAGCAGCTTGTCGACAGGGGAATCTTTAGGGTACAACACCATATATTTT.

The CDR3 DNA follows: TGTGCCAGCAGTTGGTCACAGGGGGCCCTTCAGCCCCAGCATTTT. This sequence encodes CASSWSQGALQPQHF. The chain employs TRBV6-5 and TRBJ1-5, with 9 nucleotides matching TRBD1. Germline CDR1 and CDR2: MNHEY and SVGAGI. This CDR3 has 15 residues. V was pared by 4 bases and J by 6 bases, with 7 bases of the junction left unmatched.

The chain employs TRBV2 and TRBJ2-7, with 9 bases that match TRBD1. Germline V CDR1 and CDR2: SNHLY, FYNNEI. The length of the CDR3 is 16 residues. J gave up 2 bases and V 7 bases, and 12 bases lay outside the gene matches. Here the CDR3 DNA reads TGTGCCAGCATGGCGCCCTCAGGACAGGGGCCCTACGAGCAGTACTTC. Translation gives CASMAPSGQGPYEQYF.